The T cell receptor (beta chain) under discussion was sequenced for a study of response to subunit inactivated influenza vaccine. Whole-study findings and limits: Authors suggested few new T cells are recruited by each seasonal influenza vaccination.

This CDR3 spans 13 amino acids. Trimming cost V 7 bases and J 2 bases, with 11 bases left between them. CDR1 is SEHNR and CDR2 is FQNEAQ in the germline V gene (reference sequence). Comments on this clonotype: Its antigen remains unidentified.

MiXCR, applied by TCRdb to the RT-PCR reads, yields one record per CDR3 protein. The table includes 610,000 or so distinct CDR3 sequences, roughly 15% detected once. The chain links TRBV7-9 to TRBJ1-1; D might be TRBD1 (6 bases). Sample: PBMCs from blood, taken roughly 13 days after vaccination. The clonotype comes from a man aged 45-65 years who received an inactivated influenza vaccine. CDR3 loop: CASTGQFNTEAFF. DNA of the CDR3: TGTGCCAGCACCGGACAGTTTAACACTGAAGCTTTCTTT.